The 12 T cell receptor beta chains below come from one sample, sequenced in a study of beta chain features in type 1 diabetes. The study reverse transcribed the entire isolated RNA, so it sequenced expressed TCRB transcripts. Repertoires were generated with immunoSEQ multiplex PCR, while TCRdb's copy carries only in-frame clones and drops some. Of about 450,000 clones listed, about 10% are singletons. Material for sequencing was naive CD4+ T cells from blood. These receptors all stem from a woman aged 18-30 years in good health.

This clone showed up just a few times. The V and J genes are TRBV27 and TRBJ1-3; D gene uncertain. The CDR3 covers 14 residues. The V and J ends lost 4 bases and 0 bases respectively, with 7 bases between them. Germline V CDR1 and CDR2: MNHEY, SMNVEV (reference sequence). The DNA for the CDR3 is TGTGCCAGCAGTTCAGACCGCTCTGGAAACACCATATATTTT. Translation gives CASSSDRSGNTIYF.

This clone has a handful of counts. The chain employs TRBV2 and TRBJ2-1; tentative D call: TRBD2 (6 bases). Germline assignment: CDR1 SNHLY and CDR2 FYNNEI. V shed 0 bases and J shed 0 bases, with 15 bases lying between them. The CDR3 runs 18 residues. In DNA form, the CDR3 reads TGTGCCAGCAGTGAAGCGCTCCGCTGGCGGGGCTCCTACAATGAGCAGTTCTTC. Encoded protein: CASSEALRWRGSYNEQFF.

This rearrangement joins TRBV12-5 to TRBJ1-1, with D maybe TRBD1 (6 bases). The germline gives CDR1 LGHNT, CDR2 FRNRAP. The V gene lost 0 bases and the J gene lost 0 bases, with 8 bases spanning the gap. CDR3 size: 15 residues. The CDR3 DNA sequence: TGTGCTAGTGGTTTGGTTCGGGACATGAACACTGAAGCTTTCTTT. Translation gives CASGLVRDMNTEAFF. Full variable domain (remainder filled in from reference TRBV12-5 and TRBJ1-1): DARVTQTPRHKVTEMGQEVTMRCQPILGHNTVFWYRQTMMQGLELLAYFRNRAPLDDSGMPKDRFSAEMPDATLATLKIQPSEPRDSAVYFCASGLVRDMNTEAFFGQGTRLTVV.

The chain uses TRBV5-4 and TRBJ2-3; D possibly corresponds to TRBD2 (5 bases). Germline CDR1 and CDR2: SGHNT and YYREEE (reference sequence). V gave up 5 bases and J gave up 6 bases, with 16 bases separating them. The CDR3 is 14 residues long. CDR3 sequence: CASSPGSSRDTQYF. CDR3 nucleotide sequence: TGTGCCAGCAGTCCGGGATCTTCGCGGGATACGCAGTATTTT. The full variable domain, completed using reference TRBV5-4 and TRBJ2-3, is ETGVTQSPTHLIKTRGQQVTLRCSSQSGHNTVSWYQQALGQGPQFIFQYYREEENGRGNFPPRFSGLQFPNYSSELNVNALELDDSALYLCASSPGSSRDTQYFGPGTRLTVL.

The genes are TRBV5-6 and TRBJ2-7, with D unresolved. CDR1 and CDR2 from the germline V gene are SGHDT and YYEEEE. V lost 6 bases, J lost 6 bases, and 16 bases lay in between. This CDR3 has 13 residues. The CDR3 region is CASTSLRAGEQYV. The DNA of the CDR3 is TGTGCCAGCACAAGCCTTCGAGCTGGCGAGCAGTACGTC.

The chain is built from TRBV5-1 and TRBJ1-3; possible D gene TRBD1, 6 bases. V was shortened by 3 bases and J by 0 bases, with 13 bases between the two germline ends. The CDR3 runs 16 residues. Germline assignment: CDR1 SGHRS and CDR2 YFSETQ. This chain's CDR3 is CASSSNPQGSGNTIYF. As DNA, the CDR3 is TGCGCCAGCAGCTCCAATCCACAGGGCTCTGGAAACACCATATATTTT. Complete variable domain (other parts from reference TRBV5-1 and TRBJ1-3): KAGVTQTPRYLIKTRGQQVTLSCSPISGHRSVSWYQQTPGQGLQFLFEYFSETQRNKGNFPGRFSGRQFSNSRSEMNVSTLELGDSALYLCASSSNPQGSGNTIYFGEGSWLTVV.

The rearrangement links TRBV29-1 to TRBJ1-1; D is possibly TRBD1 (6 bases). This CDR3 spans 14 amino acids. Germline CDR1 and CDR2: SQVTM and ANQGSEA. V was cut by 6 bases and J by 0 bases, with 14 bases left in between. CDR3 protein: CSVGFTGLNTEAFF. CDR3 nucleotides: TGCAGCGTGGGGTTTACAGGGCTGAACACTGAAGCTTTCTTT.

The sample holds a few counts of this clone. The CDR3 is CATSRPLVRGHEQYF. For the CDR3, the DNA is TGTGCCACCAGCAGACCGTTAGTGAGGGGGCACGAGCAGTACTTC. The genes are TRBV15 and TRBJ2-7; TRBD1 agrees at 7 bases. The CDR3 has 15 residues. V was clipped by 2 bases and J by 5 bases; unmatched bases: 9. CDR1 is LNHNV, CDR2 YYDKDF, per germline (reference sequence).

The chain is built from TRBV29-1 and TRBJ2-3; 14 positions match TRBD2. Germline lookup yields CDR1 SQVTM and CDR2 ANQGSEA. The CDR3 is 14 amino acids. V lost 8 bases to trimming and J lost 3 bases; unmatched junction nucleotides: 4. This CDR3 reads CSTRTSGGTDTQYF. In nucleotides, the CDR3 is TGCAGCACCCGGACTAGCGGGGGGACAGATACGCAGTATTTT.

This clone has a handful of counts. At the DNA level, this CDR3 is encoded by other sequences in the same sample as well. The chain has TRBV9 and TRBJ2-3; D call uncertain. Germline CDR1 and CDR2: SGDLS and YYNGEE. The germline V and J ends were trimmed by 2 bases and 4 bases, with 2 bases remaining between them. There are 11 residues in the CDR3. In nucleotides, the CDR3 is TGTGCCAGCAGCGTGGCAGATACGCAGTATTTT. This encodes CASSVADTQYF.

Only a few counts were recorded for this clone. The chain links TRBV4-2 to TRBJ2-3; D gene uncertain. Trimming took off 0 bases at V and 0 bases at J, with 16 bases between the two ends. Germline CDR1 is LGHNA and CDR2 is YNFKEQ. The CDR3 runs to 18 residues. The CDR3 DNA follows: TGTGCCAGCAGCCAAGATCTTGTCGGTACCACTAGCACAGATACGCAGTATTTT. The encoded protein is CASSQDLVGTTSTDTQYF.

The chain is built from TRBV5-4 and TRBJ2-1, with TRBD1 matching 10 bases. The germline gives CDR1 SGHNT, CDR2 YYREEE (reference sequence). The CDR3 is 15 amino acids. The V gene end was trimmed by 4 bases and the J gene end by 5 bases; junction bases not matched to a gene: 6. CDR3 protein: CASSLGQGVNNEQFF. The CDR3 DNA is TGTGCCAGCAGCCTCGGACAGGGGGTCAACAATGAGCAGTTCTTC.